Presented here are 12 T cell receptor beta chains from one specimen sequenced in a study of cytomegalovirus exposure and HLA in healthy donors. The PCR was carried out with 60 Vbeta primers and 13 Jbeta primers. Profiled with immunoSEQ multiplex PCR; TCRdb holds only in-frame clones, not every one. The profile shows roughly 80,000 clones, roughly four fifths of them singletons. Sequenced sample: PBMCs. The receptors shown here come from a woman aged 25 to 39 in good health and CMV-seronegative.

The chain links TRBV5-4 to TRBJ2-7; 11 nucleotides agree with TRBD1. With 4 bases clipped from V and 3 bases from J, the junction kept 3 bases outside the gene matches. This CDR3 region has 14 residues. The V gene's germline CDR1 is SGHNT and CDR2 YYREEE (reference sequence). CDR3 loop: CASSPGTGGYEQYF. The CDR3 DNA follows: TGTGCCAGCAGCCCCGGGACAGGGGGCTACGAGCAGTACTTC.

This chain joins TRBV18 and TRBJ2-7; tentatively, D is TRBD2 (6 bases). Germline V gene lookup returns CDR1 KGHSH and CDR2 LQKENI. V was clipped by 6 bases and J by 2 bases, with 14 bases between them. This CDR3 has 14 residues. CDR3 sequence (DNA): TGTGCCAGCTCGCAACCGGGACTGCCCTACGAGCAGTACTTC. Amino acids: CASSQPGLPYEQYF.

The chain carries TRBV6-6 and TRBJ1-2; D is perhaps TRBD1 (5 bases). The CDR3 sequence is 13 residues long. CDR1 is MNHNY and CDR2 is SVGAGI in the germline V gene (reference sequence). The V end was cut by 0 bases, the J end by 9 bases, with 11 bases between. The DNA of the CDR3 is TGTGCCAGCAGTTACTCCGCCCTGGACAGCTACACCTTC. Residues: CASSYSALDSYTF.

This clone was detected once. The chain recombines TRBV6-5 with TRBJ2-7; weak D call: TRBD1 (6 bases). Germline-derived CDR1 and CDR2 are MNHEY and SVGAGI. The germline V and J ends were trimmed by 6 bases and 2 bases, with 17 bases remaining between them. This CDR3 contains 15 residues. CDR3 protein: CASSADRLHTYEQYF. The CDR3 region has the DNA TGTGCCAGCAGCGCTGACAGGCTACATACCTACGAGCAGTACTTC.

The chain joins TRBV27 to TRBJ2-7; the match to TRBD1 covers 10 bases. J was trimmed by 6 bases and V by 0 bases; bases with no gene match: 11. The CDR3 runs 17 residues. Per the germline V gene, CDR1 is MNHEY and CDR2 is SMNVEV (reference sequence). CDR3 bases: TGTGCCAGCAGTTTATCGCCGCTGGGGACAGGGGTTGGCGAGCAGTACTTC. The encoded protein is CASSLSPLGTGVGEQYF.

Only a few counts were recorded for this clone. The chain uses TRBV2 and TRBJ1-1; 9 bases map to TRBD1. The V segment lost 4 bases and the J segment 2 bases; nucleotides outside the gene matches: 5. This CDR3 has 15 residues. Germline-derived CDR1 and CDR2 are SNHLY and FYNNEI. DNA of the CDR3: TGTGCCAGCAGTGCAACAGGGGGCCCTAACACTGAAGCTTTCTTT. This sequence encodes CASSATGGPNTEAFF.

This chain joins TRBV14 and TRBJ2-1; TRBD2 matches 13 bases. This CDR3 comprises 22 residues. The V gene's germline CDR1 is SGHDN and CDR2 FVKESK. V lost 0 bases, J lost 0 bases, and 14 bases stayed unmatched. The CDR3 sequence is CASSQERGGTSGTRLSYNEQFF. For the CDR3, the DNA is TGTGCCAGCAGCCAAGAACGCGGGGGGACTAGCGGGACTCGTCTCTCCTACAATGAGCAGTTCTTC.

This clone was counted between two and nine times. J is TRBJ1-5 and V is TRBV28; no firm D call. V dropped 3 bases and J dropped 1 base, with 10 bases sitting between them. This CDR3 is 15 amino acids long. In germline, CDR1 is MDHEN, CDR2 SYDVKM. The CDR3 loop reads CASSFSQVSNQPQHF. DNA of the CDR3: TGTGCCAGCAGTTTCTCTCAGGTCAGCAATCAGCCCCAGCATTTT. The full variable domain, its missing parts supplied by reference TRBV28 and TRBJ1-5, is DVKVTQSSRYLVKRTGEKVFLECVQDMDHENMFWYRQDPGLGLRLIYFSYDVKMKEKGDIPEGYSVSREKKERFSLILESASTNQTSMYLCASSFSQVSNQPQHFGDGTRLSIL.

This clone was found a few times. V and J are TRBV11-3 and TRBJ1-5; no firm D call. Germline V gene sequence: CDR1 SGHNT, CDR2 YENEEA. This CDR3 is 18 amino acids long. V dropped 5 bases and J dropped 0 bases, with 20 bases sitting between them. DNA for the CDR3: TGTGCCAGCAGCGCCCGCATCAGGAAAGCCAATAGCAATCAGCCCCAGCATTTT. It translates to CASSARIRKANSNQPQHF.

There are a few counts of this clone. The rearrangement joins TRBV19 to TRBJ2-7; 7 positions match TRBD1. V dropped 9 bases and J dropped 2; count of bases not matched to a gene: 7. The CDR3 loop spans 13 amino acids. Germline V gives CDR1 LNHDA, CDR2 SQIVND (reference sequence). Written as DNA, the CDR3 is TGTGCCAGCAGATCGGGACAGACCTACGAGCAGTACTTC. Its translation is CASRSGQTYEQYF. Full variable domain (missing parts from reference TRBV19 and TRBJ2-7): DGGITQSPKYLFRKEGQNVTLSCEQNLNHDAMYWYRQDPGQGLRLIYYSQIVNDFQKGDIAEGYSVSREKKESFPLTVTSAQKNPTAFYLCASRSGQTYEQYFGPGTRLTVT.

This clone was detected only once. The chain is built from TRBV5-1 and TRBJ2-6; 7 nucleotides match TRBD2. The germline V gene has CDR1 SGHRS and CDR2 YFSETQ. J was trimmed by 0 bases and V by 1 base; bases with no gene match: 7. The CDR3 is 18 residues long. CDR3 in DNA: TGCGCCAGCAGCTTGAGGGTGCGGGAGAGCTCTGGGGCCAACGTCCTGACTTTC. This sequence encodes CASSLRVRESSGANVLTF.

This clone was seen a single time. This chain links TRBV2 with TRBJ1-5; TRBD1 matches at 9 bases. The V and J ends lost 8 bases and 7 bases, in that order; junction bases with no gene match: 9. Germline CDR1 and CDR2: SNHLY and FYNNEI. The CDR3 covers 14 residues. The CDR3 spells CASGRDRALQPQHF. The DNA of the CDR3 is TGTGCCAGCGGGCGGGACAGGGCCCTCCAGCCCCAGCATTTT.